The following is a T cell receptor (beta chain) sequence with its context. Its binding antigen is unknown. The input lacks base qualities; no much larger clone sits a single base away. The CDR3 goes from the cysteine to the phenylalanine over 15 residues. Only the CDR3 DNA stays, 45 bases, in frame from base 1. As encoded in the germline V gene, CDR1 is MNHEY while CDR2 is SVGAGI. Trimming accounts for 6 bases at V and 10 bases at J, while the number of junction bases matched to no gene is 12. The entry originates in a study of shared clonotypes between healthy human individuals (dated by TCRdb to 2020 to 2021). Looking at the study overall: A few men and two women, aged 18 to 49 years, made up the cohort. To increase sequencing depth and limit assay-specific biases, TCR repertoire library preparation and sequencing were carried out by different laboratories using diverse techniques. Per donor, leukapheresis produced somewhere between about 0.85 and 8.9 billion PBMCs. Per donor, three plates each were used for CD4 naive and CD4 memory, two for CD8 naive, and one for CD8 memory. To estimate repertoire size and how much clonotypes are shared between individuals, the study performed deep sequencing of blood TCR repertoires from about 5 healthy adults.

What the study reported, not specific to this receptor: Based on pairwise subsampling, the degree of clonotype sharing among donors was expected to be affected by sequencing depth. Approximately 5% of naive CD4, 3.5% of naive CD8, about 2.1% of memory CD4, and about 0.4% of memory CD8 clonotypes were shared across a few donors. The small number of donors limited the genetic and exposure-history diversity represented. Sampling was limited to blood, and TCR repertoires in tissue likely differ from TCR repertoires in blood. Compared with non-shared clonotypes, clonotypes shared by all four sorted-subset donors had higher generation probabilities. Rarefaction of sorted-subset datasets indicated incomplete sequencing despite the large sequencing depth. Naive subsets generally had larger estimated clonotype richness than memory subsets did.

Using the deep immunoSEQ assay, multiplex PCR amplified TCR CDR3 regions from genomic DNA. For each cell subset, the extracted genomic DNA was distributed evenly across all wells of several immunoSEQ 96-well plates, and each plate served as one replicate. For sorted subsets, 200 to 250 ng genomic DNA, equal to 30,000 to 35,000 T cell genomes, was loaded into each replicate PCR. Purified libraries were quantified with a Qubit 3.0 fluorometer, sized on a Bioanalyzer 2100, and re-quantified with the KAPA Library Quantification kit. A separate single-read 150-cycle Illumina NextSeq 550 flow cell was used to sequence each immunoSEQ 96-well plate. Per the authors' processing: Because the immunoSEQ output held only junctional sequences and lacked quality scores, the filtering could not match the filtering applied to full-length reads. Sequences were annotated with PyIR, a Python wrapper for IgBLAST v1.9, and V/J genes and CDR3 were assigned using IMGT germline references. Reads with weak V/J assignments (E-value above 1e-6), missing CDR3, stop codons, out-of-frame junctions, or ambiguous translated residues were removed. V3J clonotypes were defined as sequences sharing an identical inferred V gene, J gene, and CDR3 amino acid sequence. To compute the percentage overlap between repertoires, the number of shared unique clonotypes was divided by the size of the smaller repertoire. Three approaches were used to assess repertoire richness: RTK rarefaction, the Chao1 estimator, and Recon v2.1 estimates of unobserved clonotypes. Generation probabilities were computed with OLGA for all TCRbeta clonotypes obtained by the gDNA method from a few donors. TCRdb provides this immuneACCESS table in a form limited to in-frame rearrangements. Some clones are lacking; in checked studies, under half of them reflect an unresolved V gene, and why the rest are absent is not known. The DNA was the basis for D and trimming; V, J and clone size are from that table. This sample lists about 1.1 million clones; approximately 80% were detected once. The ten biggest clones cover 0.55% to 0.7% of the sample.

The donors were healthy, HIV-negative adults with no recently reported acute infections or vaccinations. All donors were Caucasian adults living in Nashville, Tennessee, USA. Magnetic negative selection was used to enrich CD4+ T cells, after which naive cells were positively selected on CD45RA and the negative fraction became the memory subset. Blood was collected by leukapheresis, and PBMCs were isolated by Ficoll-Histopaque density gradient centrifugation and then cryopreserved in liquid nitrogen vapor phase. Analytical flow cytometry was used to check the purity and quantity of each magnetically sorted T cell population. Genomic DNA was isolated from each sorted fraction and quantified by UV absorbance on a Nanodrop 2000c.

The source of this sequence is a man aged 18 to 29 in good health. Some clones in this sample may be carry-over from other donors' samples. The sequencing input was memory CD4+ T cells from PBMCs. This specimen's cell subset or site label, per the study, means: CD45RA-negative fraction. Recombination connected TRBV6-5 to TRBJ1-4, with 9 central nucleotides matching TRBD1. This receptor has the CDR3 CASSTGTGLGGKLFF. The sequenced DNA: TGTGCCAGCAGCACCGGGACAGGGCTGGGGGGAAAACTGTTTTTT.